This T cell receptor (beta chain) was observed in a study of control samples from healthy donors and cancer patients. Germline V CDR1 and CDR2: KGHSH, LQKENI. The V gene lost 6 bases and the J gene lost 8 bases, with 16 bases spanning the gap. This CDR3 region has 13 residues. Profiling relied on immunoSEQ multiplex PCR, and the TCRdb table lists in-frame clones only, not all of them. The top ten clones hold more than 12% of a sample with 70,000 to 80,000 clones, more than 80% of them seen once. The sample taken for sequencing was blood. The TCR comes from a middle-aged man in good health. The gene calls are TRBV18 and TRBJ1-1; D is uncertain. CDR3 amino acids: CASSSLTDSEAFF. The CDR3 bases are TGTGCCAGCTCGTCCCTTACAGATTCCGAAGCTTTCTTT.